These T cell receptor beta chains were read from a single sample in a study of control samples from healthy donors and cancer patients. Sequencing used immunoSEQ multiplex PCR; TCRdb keeps in-frame clones, though not all of them. The repertoire holds about 130,000 clones, with approximately 92% as singletons. The specimen was PBMCs. The source is a man aged 80 or over with head and neck cancer. The CDR3 runs from the conserved cysteine through the conserved F or W. The D gene is left open where the match is weak. Size values are once, few and many counts, or a class for expanded clones, and some rows have none.

>NA|NA|TRBJ1-2|TRBV7-2
TGTGCCAGCAGCTTACGGACCATTTGGGGGCATGGCTACACCTTC
CASSLRTIWGHGYTF
>NA|NA|TRBJ2-1|TRBV15
TGTGCCACCAGCAGAGATCGGACCGTCACCTCGGGGGAGCAGTTCTTC
CATSRDRTVTSGEQFF
>TRBD2|NA|TRBJ2-2|TRBV24-1
TGTGCCACCAGTGATCGGACTAGCGGGGGGCTTAACACCGGGGAGCTGTTTTTT
CATSDRTSGGLNTGELFF
>NA|NA|TRBJ1-2|TRBV27
TGTGCCACCAGAGGGGTTCCAGAGTATGGCTACACCTTC
CATRGVPEYGYTF
>TRBD1|NA|TRBJ2-7|TRBV7-9
TGTGCCAGCAGCTTGGGTCCGACAGGGACGTTTTACCGCTACTACGAGCAGTACTTC
CASSLGPTGTFYRYYEQYF
>NA|once|TRBJ1-1|TRBV6-2/TRBV6-3
TGTGCCAGCAGTTACTATTGGACACAGAACACTGAAGCTTTCTTT
CASSYYWTQNTEAFF
>TRBD1|once|TRBJ1-2|TRBV5-1
TGCGCCAGCAGCACATCCGGGACAGGGGAAGGCTACACCTTC
CASSTSGTGEGYTF
>NA|NA|TRBJ2-3|TRBV9
TGTGCCAGCAGCGTAGATGCGAGGACAGATACGCAGTATTTT
CASSVDARTDTQYF
>TRBD2|NA|TRBJ2-1|TRBV30
TGTGCCTGGAGGGGCCTCCCAGCGGGGGGATTCTCCTACAATGAGCAGTTCTTC
CAWRGLPAGGFSYNEQFF
>NA|NA|TRBJ2-7|TRBV25-1
TGTGCCAGCAGTGTCCCCGGGGGGCGCGAGCAGTACTTC
CASSVPGGREQYF
>NA|NA|TRBJ1-5|TRBV7-8
TGTGCCAGCAGCGGACAGTACAATCAGCCCCAGCATTTT
CASSGQYNQPQHF
>NA|NA|TRBJ1-2|TRBV12-3/TRBV12-4
TGTGCCAGCAGTCAAACAGGGTATTTTGGCTACACCTTC
CASSQTGYFGYTF
>NA|NA|TRBJ1-4|TRBV18
TGTGCCAGCTCACTCCCTCGCAATGAAAAACTGTTTTTT
CASSLPRNEKLFF
>TRBD1|NA|TRBJ1-1|TRBV5-4
TGTGCCAGCAGCAATGGACAGGGGAACACTGAAGCTTTCTTT
CASSNGQGNTEAFF
>NA|NA|TRBJ1-2|TRBV27
TGTGCCAGCAGCCCTACTGTCACTTATGGCTACACCTTC
CASSPTVTYGYTF
>NA|NA|TRBJ2-3|TRBV5-1
TGCGCCAGCAGCTTTTCGGGGGCCTTCCCCACAGATACGCAGTATTTT
CASSFSGAFPTDTQYF
>NA|NA|TRBJ2-6|TRBV5-1
TGCGCCAGCAGTGAGGGAACTGGGGCCAACGTCCTGACTTTC
CASSEGTGANVLTF
>NA|NA|TRBJ2-1|TRBV29-1
TGCAGCATCCCCCCGGGACGGGGCTACAATGAGCAGTTCTTC
CSIPPGRGYNEQFF
>NA|NA|TRBJ2-2|TRBV5-6
TGTGCCAGCAGCCGGGACCTAGGGGCCGGGGAGCTGTTTTTT
CASSRDLGAGELFF
>TRBD1|NA|TRBJ2-5|TRBV7-2
TGTGCCAGCAGCTTAGTAGCAGGGGGCCAAGAGACCCAGTACTTC
CASSLVAGGQETQYF
>NA|few|TRBJ1-1|TRBV19
TGTGCCAGTAGTATAGTGTGGGGGAACACTGAAGCTTTCTTT
CASSIVWGNTEAFF